The sequence of this T cell receptor (beta chain) was determined in a study of cytotoxic CD8 clonotypes in ibrutinib-treated CLL. Findings of the study overall: Shared public clonotypes were rare, and on treatment they either got smaller or stayed the same. At ibrutinib response, clonality increased, and at progression it declined back toward baseline.

With regard to this clone: The antigen is not known.

Using immunoSEQ multiplex PCR, the repertoire was profiled, and TCRdb retains in-frame clones only, with some absent. The sample consists of under 300,000 clones, 70% to 80% of them appearing once. Cryopreserved PBMCs provided about 2 micrograms of genomic DNA for the TCR beta libraries. V was pared by 6 bases and J by 7 bases, with 10 bases of the junction left unmatched. The CDR3 loop spans 14 amino acids. CDR1 is MNHEY, CDR2 SVGAGI, per germline. The rearrangement links TRBV6-5 to TRBJ1-1; 8 bases agree with TRBD1. The receptor was isolated from a human donor with chronic lymphocytic leukemia. The sample was PBMCs, taken at disease progression, from a patient treated with ibrutinib. CDR3 loop: CASRRTGYANEAFF. The CDR3 nucleotides read TGTGCCAGCAGACGGACAGGGTACGCGAATGAAGCTTTCTTT.